What follows are 18 T cell receptor beta chains derived from one specimen sequenced in a study of blood T cell repertoires in COVID-19. Repertoires were generated with immunoSEQ multiplex PCR, while TCRdb's copy carries only in-frame clones and drops some. The sample contains roughly 28,000 clones, about 85% of which appear only once. The specimen was peripheral blood. The receptors here all came from a human donor in a cohort sampled during active COVID-19.

The chain uses TRBV6-1 and TRBJ1-6; D call uncertain. V was cut by 3 bases and J by 5 bases, with 14 bases left in between. Germline V gene data show CDR1 as MNHNS and CDR2 as SASEGT. The CDR3 length is 16 residues. CDR3 protein: CASSDYPYLDNSPLHF. The CDR3 DNA sequence: TGTGCCAGCAGTGACTATCCTTATTTGGATAATTCACCCCTCCACTTT.

V and J are TRBV6-5 and TRBJ2-5; TRBD2 is a possible D gene (5 bases). CDR1 MNHEY and CDR2 SVGAGI come from the germline V gene. Trimming left V 8 bases short and J 4 bases short, with 8 bases between. This CDR3 is 11 amino acids long. The CDR3 DNA reads as TGTGCCAGCGCTGCGGGAGAGACCCAGTACTTC. Its protein is CASAAGETQYF.

The rearrangement links TRBV6-5 to TRBJ1-6, with TRBD1 matching over 10 bases. The V segment lost 2 bases and the J segment 10 bases; nucleotides outside the gene matches: 5. Germline CDR1 and CDR2: MNHEY and SVGAGI. The CDR3 has 15 amino acids. The CDR3 coding sequence is TGTGCCAGCAGTTACCGGGGGACAGGGGAATCACCCCTCCACTTT. Amino acids: CASSYRGTGESPLHF.

This clone appeared a single time. The V and J genes are TRBV14 and TRBJ1-1, with 11 bases fitting TRBD1. CDR3 length: 15 residues. V lost 1 base to trimming and J lost 7 bases; unmatched junction nucleotides: 5. Germline assignment: CDR1 SGHDN and CDR2 FVKESK. The CDR3, as DNA: TGTGCCAGCAGCCAAGGTCCCGGGACAGGGGGTGAAGCTTTCTTT. Translated: CASSQGPGTGGEAFF.

V gene TRBV3-1 (or the pseudogene TRBV3-2) combines with J gene TRBJ2-5; 8 positions agree with TRBD2. Germline-derived CDR1 and CDR2 are LGHDT and YNNKEL (reference sequence). Unmatched junction bases numbered 10, after V lost 0 bases and J lost 7 bases. The CDR3 runs to 16 residues. The CDR3 bases are TGTGCCAGCAGCCAAGATCTTACGGGGGGGGCTGTGACCCAGTACTTC. Protein: CASSQDLTGGAVTQYF.

The V and J genes are TRBV5-1 and TRBJ2-2, with 8 nucleotides matching TRBD1. Germline V CDR1 and CDR2: SGHRS, YFSETQ. The ends lost 4 bases at V and 0 bases at J; junction bases unmatched: 8. This CDR3 spans 17 amino acids. The CDR3 DNA is TGCGCCAGCAGCCGCAGGGGACAGGATTCGAACACCGGGGAGCTGTTTTTT. Translated: CASSRRGQDSNTGELFF.

This rearrangement joins TRBV14 to TRBJ2-3; D might be TRBD2 (5 bases). CDR1 is SGHDN and CDR2 is FVKESK in the germline V gene. V was cut by 4 bases and J by 10 bases, with 15 bases left in between. CDR3 length: 13 amino acids. The CDR3 DNA reads as TGTGCCAGCAGCCCCTTTGCCGGGGTCCCGCAGTATTTT. Translating it yields CASSPFAGVPQYF.

CDR3 DNA: TGCGCCAGCAGCCCCGGGGTAAGCTCCTACAATGAGCAGTTCTTC. Encoded protein: CASSPGVSSYNEQFF. The chain is built from TRBV5-1 and TRBJ2-1, with a tentative D call TRBD2 (5 bases). The V end was cut by 4 bases, the J end by 0 bases, with 11 bases between. Per the germline V gene, CDR1 is SGHRS and CDR2 is YFSETQ. This CDR3 has 15 amino acids.

The CDR3 loop reads CASRSLGENTEAFF. The CDR3, as DNA: TGTGCCAGCCGCTCCTTGGGAGAGAACACTGAAGCTTTCTTT. The V call is TRBV2, the J call TRBJ1-1; D gene ambiguous. Trimming stripped 8 bases from V and 1 base from J, with 14 bases between. The CDR3 runs 14 residues. Germline-derived CDR1 and CDR2 are SNHLY and FYNNEI.

This clone was counted only a few times. CDR3 residues: CASSFPGQGMNTEAFF. CDR3 coding DNA: TGTGCCAGCAGCTTCCCGGGACAGGGGATGAACACTGAAGCTTTCTTT. The chain links TRBV5-4 to TRBJ1-1; 10 bases are a match to TRBD1. The CDR3 covers 16 residues. The germline V gene encodes CDR1 SGHNT and CDR2 YYREEE (reference sequence). J lost 0 bases, V lost 2 bases, and 4 bases had no gene match.

V and J are TRBV19 and TRBJ1-2, with 7 bases matching TRBD1. After removal of 5 bases from V and 7 bases from J, the junction contained 10 bases not matched to a gene. Germline V gene sequence: CDR1 LNHDA, CDR2 SQIVND (reference sequence). The CDR3 extends over 14 amino acids. Here the CDR3 reads CASSRDRGATGYTF. Here the CDR3 DNA reads TGTGCCAGTAGTCGGGACAGAGGGGCTACTGGCTACACCTTC.

J is TRBJ2-3 and V is TRBV30; 9 bases are a match to TRBD1. This CDR3 is built from 15 residues. Germline trimming cut 0 bases from V and 4 bases from J; bases unmatched to any gene: 5. CDR1 is GTSNPN and CDR2 is SVGIG in the germline V gene (reference sequence). The CDR3 loop is CAWSVKGTGSDTQYF. The CDR3 DNA follows: TGTGCCTGGAGTGTTAAGGGGACAGGGTCAGATACGCAGTATTTT.

This CDR3 reads CSAPDYGYTF. For the CDR3, the DNA is TGCAGTGCTCCTGACTATGGCTACACCTTC. The chain recombines TRBV20-1 with TRBJ1-2; no reliable D call. Germline CDR1 reads DFQATT; CDR2 reads SNEGSKA (reference sequence). V lost 5 bases to trimming and J lost 3 bases, with 4 bases between them. CDR3 length equals 10 residues.

The J gene is TRBJ1-4, the V gene TRBV2, with 9 bases identical to TRBD1. CDR3 length: 13 amino acids. The junction had 9 bases not matched to a gene; V was cut back by 11 bases and J by 8 bases. The germline V gene has CDR1 SNHLY and CDR2 FYNNEI. The CDR3: CACQQGAREKLFF. As DNA, the CDR3 is TGTGCCTGTCAACAGGGGGCGCGGGAAAAACTGTTTTTT.

The V and J genes are TRBV9 and TRBJ1-6; unclear D gene. Germline CDR1 reads SGDLS; CDR2 reads YYNGEE. V was cut by 0 bases and J by 2 bases, with 3 bases left in between. The CDR3 covers 14 residues. CDR3 region: CASSVATYNSPLHF. The CDR3 nucleotides are TGTGCCAGCAGCGTAGCCACCTATAATTCACCCCTCCACTTT.

The V and J genes are TRBV4-2 and TRBJ2-2, with D possibly matching TRBD2 (5 bases). Germline V CDR1 and CDR2: LGHNA, YNFKEQ. Deletions cut 2 bases from V and 3 bases from J, with 10 bases between. This CDR3 region has 15 residues. The CDR3 region has the DNA TGTGCCAGCAGCCAAAGCCATAGCGACACCGGGGAGCTGTTTTTT. It translates to CASSQSHSDTGELFF.

The chain combines TRBV2 with TRBJ1-5, with D possibly being TRBD1 (6 bases). Between the trimmed V and J ends, which lost 7 bases and 3 bases, there was a span of 19 bases. This CDR3 is 16 amino acids long. Germline CDR1 and CDR2: SNHLY and FYNNEI. This chain's CDR3 is CASTPTQTGFNQPQHF. In DNA form, the CDR3 reads TGTGCCAGCACCCCAACCCAAACAGGGTTCAATCAGCCCCAGCATTTT. Variable domain in full (rest from reference TRBV2 and TRBJ1-5): EPEVTQTPSHQVTQMGQEVILRCVPISNHLYFYWYRQILGQKVEFLVSFYNNEISEKSEIFDDQFSVERPDGSNFTLKIRSTKLEDSAMYFCASTPTQTGFNQPQHFGDGTRLSIL.

This clone was seen only a few times. This sequence joins TRBV30 and TRBJ2-3, with a weak D call TRBD1 (6 bases). Germline values: CDR1 GTSNPN, CDR2 SVGIG (reference sequence). The V gene lost 0 bases and the J gene lost 1 base, with 14 bases spanning the gap. This CDR3 region has 16 residues. The CDR3 here is CAWSVQTGWGTDTQYF. CDR3 DNA sequence: TGTGCCTGGAGTGTACAGACAGGTTGGGGCACAGATACGCAGTATTTT.